This T cell receptor beta chain is drawn from a study of identical twins. Healthy Caucasians alone served as donors. A note on this clonotype: The antigen remains unidentified.

TCRdb reprocessed the 5' RACE reads with MiXCR, giving one entry per CDR3 protein. Of 640,000 or so distinct CDR3 sequences listed, around 6% are singletons. Whole-study findings and limits: Twins shared out-of-frame alpha sequences with excess low generation probability.

The sequence derives from a man aged 18 to 30 in good health. Sequencing used naive T cells sorted from blood.

CDR3 sequence: CASSFGISGANVLTF. The CDR3 coding sequence is TGTGCCAGCAGTTTCGGGATCTCTGGGGCCAACGTCCTGACTTTC. The rearrangement uses TRBV12-3 or TRBV12-4 and TRBJ2-6; maybe TRBD2 (5 bases). Deletions cut 3 bases from V and 0 bases from J, with 6 bases between. This CDR3 spans 15 amino acids.